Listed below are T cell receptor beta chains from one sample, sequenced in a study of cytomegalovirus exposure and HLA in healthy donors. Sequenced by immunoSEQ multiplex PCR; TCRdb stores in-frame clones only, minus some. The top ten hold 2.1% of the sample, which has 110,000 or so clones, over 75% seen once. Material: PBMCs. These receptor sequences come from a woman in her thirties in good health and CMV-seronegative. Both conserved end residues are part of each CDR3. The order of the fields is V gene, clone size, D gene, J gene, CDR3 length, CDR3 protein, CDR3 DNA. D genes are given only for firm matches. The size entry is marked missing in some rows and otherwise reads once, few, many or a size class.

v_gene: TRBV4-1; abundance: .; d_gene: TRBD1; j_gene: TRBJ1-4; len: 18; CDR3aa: CASSQDPHSGQANEKLFF; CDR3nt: TGCGCCAGCAGCCAAGATCCTCACTCGGGACAGGCTAATGAAAAACTGTTTTTT
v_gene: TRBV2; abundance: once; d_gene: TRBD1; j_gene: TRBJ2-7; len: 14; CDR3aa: CASSTLDRAYEQYF; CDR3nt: TGTGCCAGCAGTACTCTCGACAGGGCCTACGAGCAGTACTTC
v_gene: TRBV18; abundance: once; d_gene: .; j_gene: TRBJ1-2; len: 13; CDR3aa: CASSPPRLGGYTF; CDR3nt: TGTGCCAGCTCACCACCGAGGTTAGGTGGCTACACCTTC
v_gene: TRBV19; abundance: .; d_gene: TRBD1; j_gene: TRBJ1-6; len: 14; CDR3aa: CASSRETGGSPLHF; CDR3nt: TGTGCCAGTAGTAGGGAGACAGGGGGTTCACCCCTCCACTTT
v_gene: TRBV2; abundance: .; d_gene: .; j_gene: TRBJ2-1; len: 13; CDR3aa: CASGRQGINEQFF; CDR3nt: TGTGCCAGCGGTAGGCAGGGGATCAATGAGCAGTTCTTC
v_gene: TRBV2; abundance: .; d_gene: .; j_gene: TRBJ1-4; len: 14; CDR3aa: CASRTVRGNEKLFF; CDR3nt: TGTGCCTCCCGGACAGTAAGGGGAAATGAAAAACTGTTTTTT
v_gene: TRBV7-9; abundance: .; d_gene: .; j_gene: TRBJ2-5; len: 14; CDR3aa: CASSFIQGGETQYF; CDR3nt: TGTGCCAGCAGTTTTATCCAGGGCGGCGAGACCCAGTACTTC
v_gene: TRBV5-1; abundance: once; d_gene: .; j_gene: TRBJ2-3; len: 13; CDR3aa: CASSLGQTDTQYF; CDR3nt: TGCGCCAGCAGCTTGGGACAGACCGATACGCAGTATTTT
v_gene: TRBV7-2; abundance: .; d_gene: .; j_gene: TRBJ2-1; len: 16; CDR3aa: CASSPLGAATYNEQFF; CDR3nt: TGTGCCAGCAGCCCCTTAGGGGCCGCAACCTACAATGAGCAGTTCTTC
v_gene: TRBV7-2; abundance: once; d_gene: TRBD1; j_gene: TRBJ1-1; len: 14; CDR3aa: CASSFDRAGTEAFF; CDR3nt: TGTGCCAGCAGCTTCGACAGGGCGGGCACTGAAGCTTTCTTT
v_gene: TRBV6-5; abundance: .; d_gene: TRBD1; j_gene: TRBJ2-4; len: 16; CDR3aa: CASSYDRQGSKNIQYF; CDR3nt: TGTGCCAGCAGTTACGATCGACAGGGGTCCAAAAACATTCAGTACTTC
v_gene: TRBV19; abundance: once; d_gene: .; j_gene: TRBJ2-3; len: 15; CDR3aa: CASKGGSISTDTQYF; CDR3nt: TGTGCCAGTAAAGGAGGCAGCATATCCACAGATACGCAGTATTTT
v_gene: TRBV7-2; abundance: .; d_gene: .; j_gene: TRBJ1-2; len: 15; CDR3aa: CASSLRGSDRHGYTF; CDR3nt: TGTGCCAGCAGCTTAAGGGGGTCTGATAGGCATGGCTACACCTTC
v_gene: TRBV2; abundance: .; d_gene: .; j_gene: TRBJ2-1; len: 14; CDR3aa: CASSEVVSYNEQFF; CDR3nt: TGTGCCAGCAGTGAGGTCGTCAGCTACAATGAGCAGTTCTTC
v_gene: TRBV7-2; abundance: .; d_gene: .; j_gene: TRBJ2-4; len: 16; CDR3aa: CASSSAPGSPTSIQYF; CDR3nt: TGTGCCAGCAGCTCCGCCCCGGGATCCCCGACGTCCATTCAGTACTTC
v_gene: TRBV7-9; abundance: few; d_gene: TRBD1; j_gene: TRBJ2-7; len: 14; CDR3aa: CASSSLDRAVEQYF; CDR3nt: TGTGCCAGCAGCTCCTTGGACAGGGCCGTCGAGCAGTACTTC
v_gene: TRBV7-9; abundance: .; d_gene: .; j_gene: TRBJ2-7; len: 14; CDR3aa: CASSLASSGGEQYF; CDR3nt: TGTGCCAGCAGCTTAGCGTCCTCCGGGGGAGAGCAGTACTTC
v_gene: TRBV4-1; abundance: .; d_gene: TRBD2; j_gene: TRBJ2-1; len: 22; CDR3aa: CASSQLGLAGGPSLSSYNEQFF; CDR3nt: TGCGCCAGCAGCCAATTGGGACTAGCGGGGGGTCCCTCCCTGAGCTCCTACAATGAGCAGTTCTTC
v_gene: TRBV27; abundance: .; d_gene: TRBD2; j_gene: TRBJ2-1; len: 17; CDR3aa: CASDGRAGTSGCWEQFF; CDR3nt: TGTGCCAGCGATGGCAGGGCAGGGACTAGCGGATGTTGGGAGCAGTTCTTC
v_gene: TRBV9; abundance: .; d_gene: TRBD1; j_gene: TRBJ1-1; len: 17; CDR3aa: CASSVATDRGEDTEAFF; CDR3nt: TGTGCCAGCAGCGTAGCTACTGACAGGGGGGAAGACACTGAAGCTTTCTTT
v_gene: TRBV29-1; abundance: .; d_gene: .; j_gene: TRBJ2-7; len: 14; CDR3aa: CSVEGGGAPYEQYF; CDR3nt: TGCAGCGTTGAAGGCGGGGGCGCCCCCTACGAGCAGTACTTC
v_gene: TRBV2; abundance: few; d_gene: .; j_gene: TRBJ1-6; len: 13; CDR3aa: CASRDSSNSPLHF; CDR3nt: TGTGCCAGCAGGGACAGCTCCAATTCACCCCTCCACTTT
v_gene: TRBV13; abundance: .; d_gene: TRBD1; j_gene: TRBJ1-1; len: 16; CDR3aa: CASSRRTGRGGTEAFF; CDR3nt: TGTGCCAGCAGCCGCCGGACAGGCCGAGGAGGCACTGAAGCTTTCTTT
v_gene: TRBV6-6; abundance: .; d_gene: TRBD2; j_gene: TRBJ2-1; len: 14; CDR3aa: CASSPGGAVDEQFF; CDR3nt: TGTGCCAGCAGTCCCGGGGGGGCCGTAGATGAGCAGTTCTTC
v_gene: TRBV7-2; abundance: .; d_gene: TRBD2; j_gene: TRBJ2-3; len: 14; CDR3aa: CASSSGLASDTQYF; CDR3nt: TGTGCCAGCAGCTCGGGACTAGCATCAGATACGCAGTATTTT
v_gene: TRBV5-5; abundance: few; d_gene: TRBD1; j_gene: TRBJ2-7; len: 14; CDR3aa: CASSLGDRVGEQYF; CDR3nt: TGTGCCAGCAGCTTGGGGGACAGGGTTGGCGAGCAGTACTTC
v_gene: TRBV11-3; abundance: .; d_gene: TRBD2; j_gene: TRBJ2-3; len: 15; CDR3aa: CASSPRERGGDTQYF; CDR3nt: TGTGCCAGCAGCCCAAGGGAGCGGGGAGGGGATACGCAGTATTTT
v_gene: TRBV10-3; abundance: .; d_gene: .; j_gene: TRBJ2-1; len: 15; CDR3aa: CAISAGGALHNEQFF; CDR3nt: TGTGCCATCAGTGCAGGCGGGGCCTTACACAATGAGCAGTTCTTC
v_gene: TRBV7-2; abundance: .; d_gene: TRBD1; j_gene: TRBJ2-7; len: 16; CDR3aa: CASSLDTGGTAYEQYF; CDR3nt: TGTGCCAGCAGCTTAGATACAGGGGGAACGGCCTACGAGCAGTACTTC
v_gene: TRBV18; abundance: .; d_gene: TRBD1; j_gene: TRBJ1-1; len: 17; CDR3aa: CASSPLPGQGMNTEAFF; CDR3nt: TGTGCCAGCTCACCACTCCCGGGACAGGGTATGAACACTGAAGCTTTCTTT
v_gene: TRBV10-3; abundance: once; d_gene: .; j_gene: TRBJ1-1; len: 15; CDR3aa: CAISGRERGGTEAFF; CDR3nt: TGTGCCATCAGTGGTAGAGAAAGGGGAGGCACTGAAGCTTTCTTT
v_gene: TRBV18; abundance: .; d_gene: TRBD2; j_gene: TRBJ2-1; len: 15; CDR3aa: CASSPRLAGGFEQFF; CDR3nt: TGTGCCAGCTCACCTCGACTAGCGGGGGGTTTTGAGCAGTTCTTC
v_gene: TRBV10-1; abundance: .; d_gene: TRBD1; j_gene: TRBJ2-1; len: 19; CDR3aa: CASSREQGAGPLSGNEQFF; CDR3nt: TGCGCCAGCAGCCGGGAACAGGGGGCAGGTCCCCTTAGTGGAAATGAGCAGTTCTTC
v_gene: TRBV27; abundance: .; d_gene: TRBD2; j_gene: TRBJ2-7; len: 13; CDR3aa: CACPGTRSIEQYF; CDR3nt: TGTGCCTGTCCCGGGACTAGGAGTATAGAGCAGTACTTC
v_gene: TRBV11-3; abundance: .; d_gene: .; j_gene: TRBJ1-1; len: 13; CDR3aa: CASSSQGWTEAFF; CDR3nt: TGTGCCAGCAGCTCACAGGGTTGGACTGAAGCTTTCTTT
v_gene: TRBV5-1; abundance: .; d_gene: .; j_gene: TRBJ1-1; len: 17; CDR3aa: CASSLGAGGSGRTEAFF; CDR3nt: TGCGCCAGCAGCTTGGGGGCGGGCGGTTCCGGGAGGACTGAAGCTTTCTTT
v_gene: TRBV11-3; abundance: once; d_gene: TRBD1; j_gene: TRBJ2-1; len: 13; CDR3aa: CASSSNRGNEQFF; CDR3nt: TGTGCCAGCAGCTCAAACAGGGGGAATGAGCAGTTCTTC
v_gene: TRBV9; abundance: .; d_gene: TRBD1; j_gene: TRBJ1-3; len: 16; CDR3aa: CASSATDRGLGNTIYF; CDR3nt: TGTGCCAGCAGCGCAACGGACAGGGGGCTCGGAAACACCATATATTTT
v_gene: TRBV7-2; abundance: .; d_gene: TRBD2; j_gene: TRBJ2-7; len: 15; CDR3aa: CASSLAAGRQYEQYF; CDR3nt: TGTGCCAGCAGCTTAGCAGCGGGGAGGCAGTACGAGCAGTACTTC
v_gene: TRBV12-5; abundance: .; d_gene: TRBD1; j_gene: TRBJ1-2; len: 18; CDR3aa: CASGAGTDTLDTNYGYTF; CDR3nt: TGTGCTAGTGGCGCCGGGACAGACACCCTAGACACTAACTATGGCTACACCTTC
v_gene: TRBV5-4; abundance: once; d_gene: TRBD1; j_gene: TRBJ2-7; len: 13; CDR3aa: CASTGDSAYEQYF; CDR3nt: TGTGCCAGCACCGGGGACAGTGCCTACGAGCAGTACTTC
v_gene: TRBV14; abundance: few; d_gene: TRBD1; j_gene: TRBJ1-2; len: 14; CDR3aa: CASSQAGGSDGYTF; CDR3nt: TGTGCCAGCAGCCAAGCAGGGGGCAGTGATGGCTACACCTTC
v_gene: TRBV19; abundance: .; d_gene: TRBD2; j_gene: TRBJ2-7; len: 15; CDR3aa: CASSAQTSGDYEQYF; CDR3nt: TGTGCCAGTAGTGCCCAGACTAGCGGGGACTACGAGCAGTACTTC
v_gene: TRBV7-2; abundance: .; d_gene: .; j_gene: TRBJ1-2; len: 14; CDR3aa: CASSLGQTPDGYTF; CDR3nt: TGTGCCAGCAGTTTAGGACAGACCCCGGATGGCTACACCTTC
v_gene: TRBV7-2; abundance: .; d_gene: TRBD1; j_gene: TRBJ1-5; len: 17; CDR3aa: CASSKHSMGQRNQPQHF; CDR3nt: TGTGCCAGCAGCAAACACTCTATGGGACAGCGCAATCAGCCCCAGCATTTT
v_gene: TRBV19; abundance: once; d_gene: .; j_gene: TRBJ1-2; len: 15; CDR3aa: CASSSAGELDYGYTF; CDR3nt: TGTGCCAGTAGTAGTGCAGGGGAGTTGGACTATGGCTACACCTTC
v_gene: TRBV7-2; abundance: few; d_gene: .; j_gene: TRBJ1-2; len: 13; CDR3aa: CASSLGSGGGYTF; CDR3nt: TGTGCCAGCAGCTTAGGGTCCGGGGGTGGCTACACCTTC